The rows below give T cell receptor beta chains drawn from one sample of a study of T cell changes during pregnancy in multiple sclerosis. Sequencing was performed with immunoSEQ multiplex PCR; in TCRdb, only in-frame clones are kept and a portion is missing. Of roughly 40,000 clones in the sample, 87% were seen once. Sequenced here: CD4+ T cells from peripheral blood mononuclear cells, sampled after pregnancy. The origin of the receptors is a female donor with multiple sclerosis, enrolled in a pregnancy study. The CDR3 runs from the conserved cysteine through the conserved F or W. D genes are given only for firm matches. Only some rows state a clone size, as once, few, many or a class for expanded clones.

J gene: TRBJ2-7; D gene: TRBD2; clone size: .; V gene: TRBV7-8; CDR3 DNA: TGTGCCAGCAGCCGTCCACCGGGACTAGGAGTCCACGAGCAGTACTTC; CDR3 protein: CASSRPPGLGVHEQYF
J gene: TRBJ2-2; D gene: .; clone size: .; V gene: TRBV1; CDR3 DNA: TGCACCAGCAGCCAAGTGACTAGCGGGAGGGGCACCGGGGAGCTGTTTTTT; CDR3 protein: CTSSQVTSGRGTGELFF
J gene: TRBJ1-1; D gene: TRBD1; clone size: .; V gene: TRBV5-4; CDR3 DNA: TGTGCCAGCAGCCCCAGACAGGGAGGTACTGAAGCTTTCTTT; CDR3 protein: CASSPRQGGTEAFF
J gene: TRBJ1-5; D gene: TRBD1; clone size: .; V gene: TRBV10-1; CDR3 DNA: TGCGCCAGCTCCTGGGACAGGGGGAGTAGCAATCAGCCCCAGCATTTT; CDR3 protein: CASSWDRGSSNQPQHF
J gene: TRBJ2-1; D gene: TRBD2; clone size: .; V gene: TRBV4-1; CDR3 DNA: TGCGCCAGCAGCCAAGTTCGGGGGGTCTCTAGCTCCTACAATGAGCAGTTCTTC; CDR3 protein: CASSQVRGVSSSYNEQFF
J gene: TRBJ2-1; D gene: .; clone size: once; V gene: TRBV5-6; CDR3 DNA: TGTGCCAGCAGTCAAGCGGGCCCTCTTCAGTTCTTC; CDR3 protein: CASSQAGPLQFF
J gene: TRBJ1-2; D gene: .; clone size: .; V gene: TRBV5-4; CDR3 DNA: TGTGCCAGCAGCCTACAGGGCATCTATGGCTACACCTTC; CDR3 protein: CASSLQGIYGYTF
J gene: TRBJ2-7; D gene: .; clone size: .; V gene: TRBV9; CDR3 DNA: TGTGCCAGCAGCGGACATAACCGCTCCTACGAGCAGTACTTC; CDR3 protein: CASSGHNRSYEQYF
J gene: TRBJ2-7; D gene: .; clone size: once; V gene: TRBV5-1; CDR3 DNA: TGCGCCAGCAGCTTGGCCGGCGGAGACTACGAGCAGTACTTC; CDR3 protein: CASSLAGGDYEQYF
J gene: TRBJ1-6; D gene: .; clone size: .; V gene: TRBV11-3; CDR3 DNA: TGTGCCAGCAGCTTCCTCACAGGATCAGCCCTCCACTTT; CDR3 protein: CASSFLTGSALHF
J gene: TRBJ2-2; D gene: TRBD2; clone size: .; V gene: TRBV28; CDR3 DNA: TGTGCCAGCACCTTGAATGGGGCTAGCGGGGCGAACACCGGGGAGCTGTTTTTT; CDR3 protein: CASTLNGASGANTGELFF
J gene: TRBJ1-4; D gene: .; clone size: .; V gene: TRBV9; CDR3 DNA: TGTGCCAGCAGCGTAGATCGGGGTTGGGAACGGGAAAAACTGTTTTTT; CDR3 protein: CASSVDRGWEREKLFF
J gene: TRBJ1-5; D gene: .; clone size: .; V gene: TRBV30; CDR3 DNA: TGTGCCTGGAGTGTTGGAGGGGATCAGCCCCAGCATTTT; CDR3 protein: CAWSVGGDQPQHF
J gene: TRBJ1-1; D gene: TRBD1; clone size: .; V gene: TRBV6-5; CDR3 DNA: TGTGCCAGCACCCGACAGGGGGCTGACACTGAAGCTTTCTTT; CDR3 protein: CASTRQGADTEAFF
J gene: TRBJ1-1; D gene: TRBD1; clone size: few; V gene: TRBV6-6; CDR3 DNA: TGTGCCAGCAGACGACAGGGGAACACTGAAGCTTTCTTT; CDR3 protein: CASRRQGNTEAFF
J gene: TRBJ2-1; D gene: TRBD2; clone size: .; V gene: TRBV28; CDR3 DNA: TGTGCCAGCAGGGAACCTAGCGGGGGGCCAAATGAGCAGTTCTTC; CDR3 protein: CASREPSGGPNEQFF
J gene: TRBJ1-1; D gene: TRBD1; clone size: .; V gene: TRBV5-1; CDR3 DNA: TGCGCCAGCAGCTGGGACAGGGGGAACACTGAAGCTTTCTTT; CDR3 protein: CASSWDRGNTEAFF
J gene: TRBJ1-5; D gene: .; clone size: .; V gene: TRBV7-6; CDR3 DNA: TGTGCCAGCAGCAGGGACAACAATCAGCCCCAGCATTTT; CDR3 protein: CASSRDNNQPQHF
J gene: TRBJ1-1; D gene: TRBD1; clone size: .; V gene: TRBV30; CDR3 DNA: TGTGCCTGGAGTCTCGACAGGGACACTGAAGCTTTCTTT; CDR3 protein: CAWSLDRDTEAFF
J gene: TRBJ2-3; D gene: TRBD2; clone size: .; V gene: TRBV29-1; CDR3 DNA: TGCAGCGTGACTAGCGGTGTCACAGATACGCAGTATTTT; CDR3 protein: CSVTSGVTDTQYF
J gene: TRBJ2-3; D gene: .; clone size: .; V gene: TRBV5-1; CDR3 DNA: TGCGCCAGCAGGAACAGGGAGTCTTTTAGGGGCCCTCCTCCGCAGTATTTT; CDR3 protein: CASRNRESFRGPPPQYF
J gene: TRBJ1-1; D gene: .; clone size: once; V gene: TRBV18; CDR3 DNA: TGTGCCAGCTCACCAAATCCCAGGGTCTGGGGTCAAGCTTTCTTT; CDR3 protein: CASSPNPRVWGQAFF